Listed here are 10 T cell receptor beta chains from one sample, sequenced in a study of human T cells and chemical hapten exposure. Time point described: patch test 2, 6 weeks after DPC sensitization. Stated treatment: therapeutic diphenylcyclopropenone sensitization with weekly scalp DPC. TCRdb recomputed calls from the RACE reads with MiXCR, one row per CDR3 protein. The sample lists a few hundred thousand distinct CDR3 sequences; 6% to 7% were seen once. This specimen was whole blood, taken in connection with sensitization to the hapten diphenylcyclopropenone (DPC). These receptor sequences come from a woman under 30 with alopecia areata. Some clones in this sample may be carry-over from other donors' samples.

This clonotype was detected ten times or more. The chain combines TRBV7-2 with TRBJ2-1, with D maybe TRBD2 (5 bases). Trimming removed 2 bases at V and 2 bases at J, with 10 bases between. The CDR3 totals 15 residues. The germline CDR1 and CDR2 sequences are SGHTA and FQGNSA. CDR3 in DNA: TGTGCCAGCAGCTTATTCGGGGAAGCCTACAATGAGCAGTTCTTC. Protein product: CASSLFGEAYNEQFF.

The chain uses TRBV9 and TRBJ2-7; D remains ambiguous. Trimming removed 2 bases at V and 3 bases at J, with 12 bases between. Germline assignment: CDR1 SGDLS and CDR2 YYNGEE. The CDR3 consists of 14 residues. The CDR3 DNA follows: TGTGCCAGCAGCGTCGGAACAACGAACTACGAGCAGTACTTC. It specifies CASSVGTTNYEQYF.

The chain combines TRBV29-1 with TRBJ2-1, with 12 bases identical to TRBD2. Trimming removed 6 bases from V and 4 bases from J; junction bases left unmatched: 7. CDR1 and CDR2 from the germline V gene are SQVTM and ANQGSEA. The CDR3 loop spans 15 amino acids. The CDR3 spells CSVGKGLAGYNEQFF. The CDR3 nucleotides read TGCAGCGTGGGAAAAGGACTAGCGGGGTACAATGAGCAGTTCTTC.

This clonotype was seen only a few times. The V and J genes are TRBV5-1 and TRBJ1-5; D ambiguous. CDR3 length: 16 residues. Germline CDR1 is SGHRS and CDR2 is YFSETQ. Trimming removed 1 base from V and 0 bases from J, with 11 bases in between. CDR3 DNA: TGCGCCAGCAGCTTGAGAGCCCCATATAGCAATCAGCCCCAGCATTTT. Residues: CASSLRAPYSNQPQHF.

This clonotype occurred a few times. The chain carries TRBV7-2 and TRBJ2-1; TRBD1 agrees at 9 bases. CDR1 SGHTA and CDR2 FQGNSA come from the germline V gene. The CDR3 runs to 17 residues. The J segment lost 2 bases and the V segment lost 3 bases, leaving 8 bases of the junction unmatched. CDR3 nucleotide sequence: TGTGCCAGCAGCTTCTATTTGGGGACAGGGACCTACAATGAGCAGTTCTTC. It encodes CASSFYLGTGTYNEQFF.

The rearrangement links TRBV10-3 to TRBJ2-1; tentative D call: TRBD1 (6 bases). Trimming removed 0 bases at V and 9 bases at J, with 9 bases between. Germline lookup yields CDR1 ENHRY and CDR2 SYGVKD. The CDR3 spans 13 residues. The CDR3 loop is CAISESGDTEQFF. CDR3 nucleotides: TGTGCCATCAGTGAGTCGGGGGACACTGAGCAGTTCTTC.

There are a few counts of this clonotype. The chain is built from TRBV6-6 and TRBJ2-7, with TRBD1 matching 10 bases. Per germline, CDR1 MNHNY and CDR2 SVGAGI (reference sequence). CDR3 size: 13 residues. J gave up 9 bases and V 10 bases, and 12 bases lay outside the gene matches. CDR3 in amino acids: CATTSGQGLGQYF. The CDR3 DNA reads TGTGCCACTACATCGGGACAGGGGCTGGGGCAGTACTTC.

In this sample, this clonotype turned up many times. The gene calls are TRBV19 and TRBJ1-4; no clear D gene. CDR1 is LNHDA, CDR2 SQIVND, per germline (reference sequence). This CDR3 has 16 amino acids. V lost 2 bases and J lost 7, with 17 bases in between. This CDR3 reads CASSISSEGRTEKLFF. The CDR3, as DNA: TGTGCCAGTAGTATATCCAGCGAAGGACGAACTGAAAAACTGTTTTTT.

The chain combines TRBV12-3 or TRBV12-4 with TRBJ2-5; D not certain. Trimming cost V 5 bases and J 1 base, with 5 bases left between them. The CDR3 totals 12 residues. The CDR3 is CASSRCQETQYF. Here the CDR3 DNA reads TGTGCCAGCAGTCGGTGCCAAGAGACCCAGTACTTC.

The chain recombines TRBV6-1 with TRBJ2-3, with D possibly TRBD2 on 6 matching bases. In germline, CDR1 is MNHNS, CDR2 SASEGT. V was pared by 6 bases and J by 0 bases, with 16 bases between. CDR3 length equals 16 residues. The CDR3 nucleotides are TGTGCCAGCAGCTTCCGGGGGAGCCCTAGCACAGATACGCAGTATTTT. As protein: CASSFRGSPSTDTQYF.